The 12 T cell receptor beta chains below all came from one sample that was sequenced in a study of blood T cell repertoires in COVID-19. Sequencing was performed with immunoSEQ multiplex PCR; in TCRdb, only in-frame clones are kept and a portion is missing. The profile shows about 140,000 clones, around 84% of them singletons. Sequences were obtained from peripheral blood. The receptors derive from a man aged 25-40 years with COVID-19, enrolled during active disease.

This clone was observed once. The CDR3 here is CASSFDRGDEQFF. The CDR3 nucleotides are TGTGCCAGCAGTTTCGACAGGGGGGATGAGCAGTTCTTC. The chain is built from TRBV27 and TRBJ2-1; 9 bases map to TRBD1. This CDR3 has 13 amino acids. Germline V gives CDR1 MNHEY, CDR2 SMNVEV (reference sequence). The trim removed 3 bases at V and 8 bases at J, leaving 2 bases unmatched.

The CDR3 bases are TGTGCCACCCGACCCGGGACTAGCGGGTACAATGAGCAGTTCTTC. The encoded protein is CATRPGTSGYNEQFF. J is TRBJ2-1 and V is TRBV10-3, with 12 bases lining up with TRBD2. The V and J ends lost 10 bases and 4 bases, in that order; junction bases with no gene match: 8. This CDR3 is built from 15 residues. Germline V gene sequence: CDR1 ENHRY, CDR2 SYGVKD.

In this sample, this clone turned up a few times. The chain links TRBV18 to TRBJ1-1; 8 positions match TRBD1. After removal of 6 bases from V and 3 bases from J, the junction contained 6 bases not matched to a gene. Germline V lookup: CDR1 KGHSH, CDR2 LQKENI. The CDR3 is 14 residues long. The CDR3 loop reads CASSLQGGDTEAFF. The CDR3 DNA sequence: TGTGCCAGCTCCCTACAGGGGGGGGACACTGAAGCTTTCTTT.

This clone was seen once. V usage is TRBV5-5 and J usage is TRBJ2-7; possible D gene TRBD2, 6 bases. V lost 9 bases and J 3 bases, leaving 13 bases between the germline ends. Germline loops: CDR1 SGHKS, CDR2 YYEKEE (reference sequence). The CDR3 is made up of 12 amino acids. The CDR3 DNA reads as TGTGCCACCGGGGACTTTGGCTACGAGCAGTACTTC. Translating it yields CATGDFGYEQYF.

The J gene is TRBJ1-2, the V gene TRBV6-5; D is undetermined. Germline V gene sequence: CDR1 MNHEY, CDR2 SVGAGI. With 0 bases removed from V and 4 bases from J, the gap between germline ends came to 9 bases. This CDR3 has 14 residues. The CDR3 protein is CASSYSSVGYGYTF. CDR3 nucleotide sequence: TGTGCCAGCAGTTACTCGTCAGTTGGCTATGGCTACACCTTC.

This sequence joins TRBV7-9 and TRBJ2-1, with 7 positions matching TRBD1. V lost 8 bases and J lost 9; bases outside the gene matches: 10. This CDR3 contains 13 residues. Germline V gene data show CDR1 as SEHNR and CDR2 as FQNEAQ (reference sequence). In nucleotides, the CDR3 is TGTGCCAGCGGACCCGGGACAGAGGGTGAGCAGTTCTTC. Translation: CASGPGTEGEQFF.

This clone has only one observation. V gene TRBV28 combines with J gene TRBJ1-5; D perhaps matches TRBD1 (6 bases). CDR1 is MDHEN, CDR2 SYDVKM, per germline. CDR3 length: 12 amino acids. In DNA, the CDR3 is TGTGCAGGGGGGGAACTTGGTCAGCCCCAGCATTTT. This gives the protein CAGGELGQPQHF.

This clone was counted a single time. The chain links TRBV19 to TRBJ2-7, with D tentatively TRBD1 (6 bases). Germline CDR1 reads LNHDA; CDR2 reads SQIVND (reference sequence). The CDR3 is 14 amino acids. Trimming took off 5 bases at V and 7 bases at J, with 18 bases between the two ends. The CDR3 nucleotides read TGTGCCAGTAGTCCGGACAGAGTCCTGGGGGAGCAGTACTTC. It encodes CASSPDRVLGEQYF.

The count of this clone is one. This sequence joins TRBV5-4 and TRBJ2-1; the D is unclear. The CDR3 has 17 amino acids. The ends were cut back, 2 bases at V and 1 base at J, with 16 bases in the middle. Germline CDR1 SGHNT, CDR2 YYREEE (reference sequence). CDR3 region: CASSFQTGPQSYNEQFF. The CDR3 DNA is TGTGCCAGCAGCTTTCAAACGGGTCCTCAATCCTACAATGAGCAGTTCTTC.

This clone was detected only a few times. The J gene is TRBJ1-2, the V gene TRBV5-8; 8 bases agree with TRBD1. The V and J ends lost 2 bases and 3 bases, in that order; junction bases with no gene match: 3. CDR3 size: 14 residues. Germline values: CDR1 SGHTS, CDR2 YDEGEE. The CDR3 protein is CASSFQGADYGYTF. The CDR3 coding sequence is TGTGCCAGCAGCTTTCAGGGGGCAGACTATGGCTACACCTTC. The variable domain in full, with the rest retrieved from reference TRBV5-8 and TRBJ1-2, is EAGVTQSPTHLIKTRGQQATLRCSPISGHTSVYWYQQALGLGLQFLLWYDEGEERNRGNFPPRFSGRQFPNYSSELNVNALELEDSALYLCASSFQGADYGYTFGSGTRLTVV.

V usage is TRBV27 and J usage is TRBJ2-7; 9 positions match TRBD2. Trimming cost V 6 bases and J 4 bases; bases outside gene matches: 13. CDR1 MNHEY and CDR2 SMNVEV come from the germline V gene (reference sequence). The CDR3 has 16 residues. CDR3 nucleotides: TGTGCCAGCAGCTTCGGTTATCTAGCGGGATCGTACGAGCAGTACTTC. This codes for CASSFGYLAGSYEQYF.

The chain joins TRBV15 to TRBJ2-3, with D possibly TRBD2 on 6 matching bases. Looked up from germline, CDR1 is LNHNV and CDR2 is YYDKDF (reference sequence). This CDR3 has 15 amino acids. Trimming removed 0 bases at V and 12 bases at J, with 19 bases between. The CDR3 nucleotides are TGTGCCACCAGCAGAGATAGTGGACGCGGGGAAGTCCAGTATTTT. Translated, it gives CATSRDSGRGEVQYF.